The 32 T cell receptor beta chains reported below all come from one sample, sequenced in a study of blood T cell repertoires in COVID-19. The protocol was immunoSEQ multiplex PCR, while the TCRdb copy is restricted to in-frame clones and leaves out a portion. The sample holds 40,000 to 60,000 clones; 70% to 85% are singletons and the top ten take 4% to 5.5%. The sample consisted of peripheral blood. All receptors come from a man aged 45-65 years with active COVID-19.

This clone was counted between two and nine times. The chain links TRBV14 to TRBJ2-7, with D possibly TRBD2 on 6 matching bases. There are 14 residues in the CDR3. Germline V gives CDR1 SGHDN, CDR2 FVKESK. The V gene lost 8 bases and the J gene lost 3 bases, with 17 bases spanning the gap. DNA of the CDR3: TGTGCCAGCCGAAGGACCGGGGAGGACTACGAGCAGTACTTC. It specifies CASRRTGEDYEQYF.

This clone was seen only once. The chain's CDR3 is CASSQGPPNYGYTF. The CDR3 DNA reads as TGTGCCAGCAGCCAGGGGCCCCCTAACTATGGCTACACCTTC. V usage is TRBV2 and J usage is TRBJ1-2; the D gene is possibly TRBD1 (6 bases). Trimming pared 6 bases from V and 0 bases from J, leaving 11 bases between. The V gene's germline CDR1 is SNHLY and CDR2 FYNNEI. This CDR3 region has 14 residues.

The chain combines TRBV7-6 with TRBJ1-6; perhaps TRBD1 as D (6 bases). The length of the CDR3 is 15 residues. V lost 0 bases and J lost 10, with 13 bases in between. CDR1 is SGHVS, CDR2 FNYEAQ, per germline. This CDR3 reads CASSLARGIQSPLHF. CDR3 DNA: TGTGCCAGCAGCTTAGCCAGGGGAATCCAATCACCCCTCCACTTT.

V and J are TRBV9 and TRBJ1-1; possibly TRBD1 for D (6 bases). With 4 bases removed from V and 0 bases from J, the gap between germline ends came to 25 bases. The CDR3 consists of 19 residues. Germline lookup yields CDR1 SGDLS and CDR2 YYNGEE. CDR3 coding DNA: TGTGCCAGCAGCCCCACGGGGGGAGGGGGGGCGATAATGAACACTGAAGCTTTCTTT. Its protein is CASSPTGGGGAIMNTEAFF.

This chain links TRBV6-6 with TRBJ2-1; 7 bases are a match to TRBD1. Germline V CDR1 and CDR2: MNHNY, SVGAGI (reference sequence). V lost 10 bases and J lost 6; bases outside the gene matches: 12. The CDR3 is 14 residues long. The CDR3 protein is CATGTTGKFNEQFF. CDR3 coding DNA: TGTGCCACCGGAACGACAGGGAAATTCAATGAGCAGTTCTTC.

The V call is TRBV5-1, the J call TRBJ1-6; D remains ambiguous. V lost 0 bases, J lost 5 bases, and 12 bases lay in between. CDR1 is SGHRS, CDR2 YFSETQ, per germline. CDR3 length equals 16 residues. CDR3 sequence reads: CASSLDSTENNSPLHF. The CDR3 nucleotides are TGCGCCAGCAGCTTGGATAGTACAGAGAATAATTCACCCCTCCACTTT.

The chain links TRBV4-1 to TRBJ2-1; 10 bases are shared with TRBD2. Germline V gene sequence: CDR1 MGHRA, CDR2 YSYEKL. The length of the CDR3 is 15 residues. Trimming cost V 1 base and J 4 bases; bases outside gene matches: 1. The CDR3 protein is CASSQGGLAYNEQFF. DNA of the CDR3: TGCGCCAGCAGCCAAGGGGGACTAGCGTACAATGAGCAGTTCTTC.

J is TRBJ2-2 and V is TRBV5-5; D remains ambiguous. Trimming cost V 3 bases and J 3 bases, with 6 bases left between them. This CDR3 is built from 13 residues. CDR1 is SGHKS, CDR2 YYEKEE, per germline (reference sequence). Written as DNA, the CDR3 is TGTGCCAGCAGCTCAACTTACACCGGGGAGCTGTTTTTT. It codes for CASSSTYTGELFF. Looking up the rest from reference TRBV5-5 and TRBJ2-2 gives the full variable domain: DAGVTQSPTHLIKTRGQQVTLRCSPISGHKSVSWYQQVLGQGPQFIFQYYEKEERGRGNFPDRFSARQFPNYSSELNVNALLLGDSALYLCASSSTYTGELFFGEGSRLTVL.

Here the CDR3 DNA reads TGTGCCAGCAGCCTTGAGGGCACAGATACGCAGTATTTT. It yields the protein CASSLEGTDTQYF. The chain joins TRBV7-9 to TRBJ2-3; no clear D gene. This CDR3 contains 13 residues. V was clipped by 5 bases and J by 1 base, with 7 bases between them. CDR1 is SEHNR and CDR2 is FQNEAQ in the germline V gene (reference sequence).

This sequence joins TRBV3-1 (or the pseudogene TRBV3-2) and TRBJ2-5; 10 positions match TRBD2. Germline V lookup: CDR1 LGHDT, CDR2 YNNKEL (reference sequence). The CDR3 covers 17 residues. With 4 bases clipped from V and 4 bases from J, the junction kept 12 bases outside the gene matches. The CDR3 region has the DNA TGTGCCAGCAGCCTGGGGGCTAGCGGGGGTTCCGGAGAGACCCAGTACTTC. Translated, it gives CASSLGASGGSGETQYF.

The chain uses TRBV25-1 and TRBJ1-6, with no clear D. V was cut by 1 base and J by 5 bases, with 12 bases left in between. CDR1 and CDR2 (germline): MGHDK, SYGVNS. The CDR3 consists of 16 residues. The CDR3 is CASSEWPRTNNSPLHF. The CDR3 DNA sequence: TGTGCCAGCAGTGAATGGCCCAGAACCAATAATTCACCCCTCCACTTT.

The chain employs TRBV4-3 and TRBJ2-5; D remains ambiguous. Germline V CDR1 and CDR2: LGHNA, YSLEER. This CDR3 region has 14 residues. Trimming took 0 bases from V and 2 from J, leaving 7 bases between them. Here the CDR3 DNA reads TGCGCCAGCAGCCAAGAGCCCAGGCAAGAGACCCAGTACTTC. It specifies CASSQEPRQETQYF.

The chain uses TRBV5-6 and TRBJ2-7; TRBD1 aligns across 8 bases. The CDR3 consists of 16 residues. V trimming: 4 bases; J trimming: 0 bases; junction bases outside the gene matches: 9. In germline, CDR1 is SGHDT, CDR2 YYEEEE. The CDR3 DNA follows: TGTGCCAGCAGCCTAACCGGGACAGGCGTCTCCTACGAGCAGTACTTC. It yields the protein CASSLTGTGVSYEQYF.

The rearrangement uses TRBV3-1 (or the pseudogene TRBV3-2) and TRBJ2-7; 10 bases line up with TRBD1. Germline assignment: CDR1 LGHDT and CDR2 YNNKEL (reference sequence). The V gene end was trimmed by 1 base and the J gene end by 4 bases; junction bases not matched to a gene: 7. The CDR3 is 16 residues long. The CDR3 nucleotides read TGTGCCAGCAGCCAAGGATCGGGACAGGGGAATTACGAGCAGTACTTC. Translating it yields CASSQGSGQGNYEQYF.

V and J are TRBV7-9 and TRBJ2-3; 7 bases are a match to TRBD2. Germline trimming cut 1 base from V and 1 base from J; bases unmatched to any gene: 2. This CDR3 contains 15 residues. Germline V gene sequence: CDR1 SEHNR, CDR2 FQNEAQ (reference sequence). CDR3 in amino acids: CASSLGLAGTDTQYF. The DNA of the CDR3 is TGTGCCAGCAGCTTAGGGCTAGCGGGCACAGATACGCAGTATTTT.

This clone was seen once. V is TRBV27 and J is TRBJ2-7; D not certain. The CDR3 is 14 residues long. V lost 5 bases to trimming and J lost 0 bases, with 11 bases between them. The germline gives CDR1 MNHEY, CDR2 SMNVEV (reference sequence). Here the CDR3 reads CASSAFKSSYEQYF. For the CDR3, the DNA is TGTGCCAGCAGTGCCTTCAAGAGCTCCTACGAGCAGTACTTC.

The chain links TRBV7-9 to TRBJ1-5; 10 bases line up with TRBD1. The CDR3 extends over 14 amino acids. With 4 bases clipped from V and 11 bases from J, the junction kept 8 bases outside the gene matches. Germline CDR1 and CDR2: SEHNR and FQNEAQ (reference sequence). The CDR3 nucleotides read TGTGCCAGCAGCTCCCGGACAGGGGGGAGGGCCCAGCATTTT. Translated: CASSSRTGGRAQHF.

V gene TRBV28 combines with J gene TRBJ2-3; D perhaps matches TRBD1 (5 bases). Germline assignment: CDR1 MDHEN and CDR2 SYDVKM. There are 19 residues in the CDR3. Trimming took off 5 bases at V and 2 bases at J, with 26 bases between the two ends. CDR3 in amino acids: CASSPLLSTAAYLTDTQYF. In DNA, the CDR3 is TGTGCCAGCAGTCCGCTCCTCTCGACAGCAGCTTACCTCACAGATACGCAGTATTTT.

The chain has TRBV20-1 and TRBJ2-1; 9 bases map to TRBD2. Germline V gives CDR1 DFQATT, CDR2 SNEGSKA (reference sequence). The trim removed 3 bases at V and 3 bases at J, leaving 6 bases unmatched. The CDR3 is made up of 15 amino acids. The CDR3 is CSASPPSGVYNEQFF. CDR3 bases: TGCAGTGCTAGTCCTCCTAGCGGGGTCTACAATGAGCAGTTCTTC.

The CDR3 here is CASSYDVGGLQETQYF. The DNA of the CDR3 is TGTGCCAGCAGTTACGACGTGGGGGGGCTCCAAGAGACCCAGTACTTC. This sequence joins TRBV6-2 or TRBV6-3 and TRBJ2-5; D might be TRBD2 (7 bases). The germline V and J ends were trimmed by 2 bases and 1 base, with 14 bases remaining between them. Germline CDR1 and CDR2: MNHEY and SVGEGT. The CDR3 spans 16 residues.

The chain has TRBV28 and TRBJ1-4; tentatively, D is TRBD1 (6 bases). The CDR3 loop spans 12 amino acids. Trimming stripped 2 bases from V and 8 bases from J, with 6 bases between. Germline assignment: CDR1 MDHEN and CDR2 SYDVKM. The CDR3 region has the DNA TGTGCCAGCAGTTTAGGGACAGAAAAACTGTTTTTT. Its protein product is CASSLGTEKLFF.

This CDR3 is CASSNGAGGRYEQYF. CDR3 DNA: TGCGCCAGCAGTAATGGAGCGGGGGGTCGATACGAGCAGTACTTC. The chain couples TRBV5-1 to TRBJ2-7; TRBD2 matches 9 bases. This CDR3 contains 15 residues. Germline CDR1 SGHRS, CDR2 YFSETQ. V was pared by 5 bases and J by 4 bases, with 10 bases of the junction left unmatched. The variable domain in full, with the rest retrieved from reference TRBV5-1 and TRBJ2-7, is KAGVTQTPRYLIKTRGQQVTLSCSPISGHRSVSWYQQTPGQGLQFLFEYFSETQRNKGNFPGRFSGRQFSNSRSEMNVSTLELGDSALYLCASSNGAGGRYEQYFGPGTRLTVT.

V is TRBV29-1 and J is TRBJ1-2; no definite D call. V was clipped by 7 bases and J by 5 bases, with 14 bases between them. The CDR3 has 12 amino acids. In germline, CDR1 is SQVTM, CDR2 ANQGSEA. The CDR3 DNA sequence: TGCAGCGATCGATATTTAGTGTATGGCTACACCTTC. Protein: CSDRYLVYGYTF.

The rearrangement uses TRBV7-2 and TRBJ1-5, with a possible D match to TRBD1 (5 bases). Trimming cost V 1 base and J 7 bases, with 17 bases left between them. CDR3 size: 16 residues. Germline V gene data show CDR1 as SGHTA and CDR2 as FQGNSA. CDR3 DNA sequence: TGTGCCAGCAGCTTAGGGGAGGGTCTGGGGGGACAGCCCCAGCATTTT. Protein: CASSLGEGLGGQPQHF.

The chain combines TRBV15 with TRBJ2-2, with TRBD2 matching over 9 bases. The CDR3 runs 16 residues. Looked up from germline, CDR1 is LNHNV and CDR2 is YYDKDF (reference sequence). Trimming at V came to 3 bases and at J to 1 base, leaving 3 bases not matched to a gene. The CDR3 coding sequence is TGTGCCACCAGCAGGTTTAGCGGGGGGAACACCGGGGAGCTGTTTTTT. Protein sequence: CATSRFSGGNTGELFF.

This clone appeared a few times. The rearrangement joins TRBV4-1 to TRBJ1-5; no definite D call. Trimming pared 4 bases from V and 1 base from J, leaving 14 bases between. The CDR3 spans 16 residues. Germline V gene lookup returns CDR1 MGHRA and CDR2 YSYEKL. CDR3 sequence: CASSLGADGSNQPQHF. Written as DNA, the CDR3 is TGCGCCAGCAGCCTGGGCGCAGATGGGAGCAATCAGCCCCAGCATTTT.

V usage is TRBV5-1 and J usage is TRBJ1-2; TRBD1 matches at 9 bases. CDR1 is SGHRS and CDR2 is YFSETQ in the germline V gene. CDR3 length: 13 amino acids. Trimming cost V 3 bases and J 8 bases; bases outside gene matches: 5. The CDR3 sequence: CASSSQGAGGYTF. The CDR3 region has the DNA TGCGCCAGCAGCTCACAGGGGGCTGGGGGCTACACCTTC.

The genes are TRBV3-1 (or the pseudogene TRBV3-2) and TRBJ2-1; D unclear. V was shortened by 1 base and J by 5 bases, with 3 bases between the two germline ends. In germline, CDR1 is LGHDT, CDR2 YNNKEL (reference sequence). The CDR3 is 12 amino acids. The CDR3 coding sequence is TGTGCCAGCAGCCAAGTCGACAATGAGCAGTTCTTC. Its protein product is CASSQVDNEQFF.

The chain joins TRBV4-1 to TRBJ2-2, with TRBD2 as a possible D gene (7 bases). CDR3 size: 15 residues. The V gene's germline CDR1 is MGHRA and CDR2 YSYEKL. V was pared by 5 bases and J by 3 bases, with 13 bases between. CDR3 region: CASSAPGGHTGELFF. CDR3 bases: TGCGCCAGCAGCGCACCGGGGGGCCACACCGGGGAGCTGTTTTTT.

The chain couples TRBV18 to TRBJ2-7; the D gene is possibly TRBD2 (6 bases). The germline V and J ends were trimmed by 2 bases and 5 bases, with 16 bases remaining between them. Per germline, CDR1 KGHSH and CDR2 LQKENI. This CDR3 is 15 amino acids long. In DNA, the CDR3 is TGTGCCAGCTCACCAGCGCAGGGAGGCCCCCACGAGCAGTACTTC. Translation: CASSPAQGGPHEQYF.

The rearrangement links TRBV10-2 to TRBJ1-3, with a weak D call TRBD1 (6 bases). The germline gives CDR1 WSHSY, CDR2 SAAADI. Trimming took off 6 bases at V and 0 bases at J, with 12 bases between the two ends. The CDR3 is made up of 15 amino acids. This CDR3 is CASRGAADSGNTIYF. The CDR3, as DNA: TGCGCCAGCAGGGGGGCCGCAGACTCTGGAAACACCATATATTTT.

The chain combines TRBV21-1 with TRBJ2-1; TRBD1, the table's D call, lacks a check against the DNA. TRBV21-1 is given as a pseudogene. The CDR3 spans 16 residues. The chain's CDR3 is CASSKTLRTGNNEQFF. The CDR3, as DNA: TGTGCCAGCAGCAAAACTCTGAGGACAGGGAACAATGAGCAGTTCTTC.